This T cell receptor beta chain came from a study of CXCR3-negative and CXCR3-positive naive CD8 T cells. Findings and caveats of the study: CXCR3-positive naive cells had TRB CDR3s that were more hydrophobic than CXCR3-negative naive cells had.

Via 5' RACE with UMI labels, TRB cDNA libraries were prepared. TCRdb re-called the 5' RACE reads and gives one entry per CDR3 protein, without DNA. Reported are 55,000 to 65,000 distinct CDR3 sequences; the ten largest clones contain about 0.57%. The CDR3 length is 18 residues. Germline V gene sequence: CDR1 SGHRS, CDR2 YFSETQ. Turning to this clonotype: What it recognizes is unknown.

The sample comprised naive CXCR3+ CD8+ T cells from blood. Subset described: CD45RO-CCR7+CD27+CD95- naive CD8+ T cells expressing CXCR3 (TNR3+). This TCR was recovered from a human donor in good health. Some clones in this sample may be carry-over from other donors' samples. This chain uses TRBV5-1 with TRBJ1-5; with no DNA, the TCRdb D assignment of TRBD1 cannot be verified. The CDR3 sequence is CASSLARGQLDFNQPQHF.